This T cell receptor (beta chain) was documented in a study of CD8 T cells in Susac syndrome. Study-level background: Patients with Susac syndrome were therapy-naive, on corticosteroids, or on intravenous immunoglobulin alone at the time that blood was drawn.

TCR beta sequencing was performed on blood CD8+ and CD4+ T cells. Of note for this clonotype: What it recognizes is unknown.

In germline, CDR1 is KGHSH, CDR2 LQKENI. The CDR3 is 15 residues long. V was cut by 0 bases and J by 6 bases, with 13 bases left in between. An amount of RNA that ranged from roughly 0.5 to 1 ug was reverse transcribed with random hexamers. Amplification of TCR beta CDR3 used immunoSEQ multiplex PCR across 54 Vbeta and 13 Jbeta. TCRdb reanalysed the immunoSEQ multiplex PCR reads using MiXCR and keeps one entry per CDR3 protein. The sample shows 150,000 to 190,000 distinct CDR3 sequences, around 95% of them seen only once. Points from the study as a whole: The study acknowledged a relatively small number of individuals in its TCR sequencing and HLA analysis.

The receptor was derived from a human donor with Susac syndrome. The rearrangement links TRBV18 to TRBJ2-3; D not certain. The sample comprised CD4+ T cells from PBMCs. The CDR3 DNA is TGTGCCAGCTCACCACCGATGGCGGACCCCGATACGCAGTATTTT. Translated: CASSPPMADPDTQYF.